The source of this TCR beta chain is a study of CD8+ T cells in alopecia areata. The overall study: Twice daily, treated patients received 5 to 10 mg of oral tofacitinib. Study-wide results and limits: Many expanded lesional clones persisted during tofacitinib (in both scalp and blood). Having just one nonresponder leaves the connection between baseline CD8+ expansion and response unresolved.

As to treatment: oral pan-JAK inhibitor, 5-10 mg twice daily. Sorting separated CD4+ and CD8+ T cells out of PBMCs. Sequencing used cDNA as its template, made by extracting RNA and reverse transcribing it. The method was immunoSEQ multiplex PCR; TCRdb's version includes in-frame clones alone and lacks a portion of them. The repertoire holds roughly 120,000 clones, roughly 63% seen once, with around 30% in the top ten. This CDR3 has 8 residues. This clone was picked up a small number of times. Its antigen is as yet unknown. At one boundary the junction diverges from the germline segment, which might be a read error.

The TCR sequence derives from a human donor with alopecia areata. The chain recombines TRBV5-7 with TRBJ2-3; possibly TRBD1 for D (5 bases). TRBV5-7 is an open reading frame, and its role is uncertain. The sample here was CD8+ T cells sorted from blood, taken at week 4, from a patient treated with tofacitinib. The CDR3 DNA sequence: TGTGCCAGCAGATTGGGGCATTTT. Encoded protein: CASRLGHF.